This paragraph reports one TCR beta chain. These data are taken from a study of blood T cell repertoires in COVID-19. Trimming took off 8 bases at V and 5 bases at J, with 15 bases between the two ends. This CDR3 spans 13 amino acids. The repertoire was sequenced with immunoSEQ multiplex PCR; TCRdb's copy has only in-frame clones and lacks some. This sample yields some 320,000 clones, of which roughly 89% are seen a single time; over 8.5% belongs to the top ten. This receptor was obtained from a woman aged 25 to 45 with COVID-19, enrolled during active disease. The J gene is TRBJ2-5, the V gene TRBV12-3 or TRBV12-4, with D maybe TRBD2 (6 bases). The sample taken for sequencing was peripheral blood. The DNA of the CDR3 is TGTGCCAGCCGTACCGGGACTGGGGAGACCCAGTACTTC. It yields the protein CASRTGTGETQYF.